This TCR beta chain was documented in a study of blood T cells in healthy people across ages. This clonotype showed up just a few times. The antigen remains unidentified. Alongside a J-beta primer mix, a sample-barcoded 5' primer served in a second PCR lasting roughly 7 to 11 cycles. No fewer than 3 million CDR3-containing paired-end reads came from each sample. TCRdb called the 5' RACE reads again in MiXCR, with one record for every CDR3 protein. The table records approximately 800,000 distinct CDR3 sequences, about 34% of them present only once. Study-level findings and limits: The diversity estimates, figures obtained from one million T cells, were considered underestimates. Conclusively comparing naive with antigen-experienced cells was impossible with unsorted PBMCs. Among long-lived donors, naive CD4+ cells were more numerous and diversity higher than in aged donors.

Trimming removed 6 bases at V and 0 bases at J, with 9 bases between. Germline V lookup: CDR1 MNHEY, CDR2 SVGAGI. The CDR3 spans 15 residues. The rearrangement uses TRBV6-5 and TRBJ2-6, with a possible D match to TRBD2 (6 bases). The source material was blood. The sequence was collected from a man between 18 and 35 years old in good health. The CDR3 sequence is CASSRGNSGANVLTF. The DNA of the CDR3 is TGTGCCAGCAGCCGGGGGAACTCTGGGGCCAACGTCCTGACTTTC.